A selection of T cell receptor beta chains follows, all from one sample in a study of CD8 T cells in ankylosing spondylitis. Each CDR3 protein gets one entry after TCRdb re-called the 5' RACE reads with MiXCR. The profile shows almost 250,000 distinct CDR3 sequences, roughly a third of them singletons. Sequencing was carried out using blood, either unsorted or a sorted T cell fraction (not recorded which). Receptors were obtained from a male donor with ankylosing spondylitis or in good health (not recorded which). Each CDR3 is given with its conserved first and last residue. Clone size is given for some rows only: seen once, a few or many times, or a class if the clone is expanded.

size	V	J	CDR3
.	TRBV20-1	TRBJ2-7	CSARMTGGAYEQYF
few	TRBV3-1	TRBJ1-2	CASSSREGRMKF
.	TRBV7-9	TRBJ1-4	CASSFSAGEKLFF
once	TRBV12-3/TRBV12-4	TRBJ1-4	CASTTQAEATNEKLFF
few	TRBV6-1	TRBJ2-6	CASRRQGSSGANVLTF
few	TRBV12-3/TRBV12-4	TRBJ2-3	CASTLVGSSVPDTQYF
few	TRBV20-1	TRBJ2-7	CSRKKTGHSEQYF
few	TRBV4-1	TRBJ2-1	CASSQVTAGKVDNEQFF
.	TRBV7-9	TRBJ2-5	CASTSRDRDQETQYF
few	TRBV4-1	TRBJ1-5	CASSQDGANYQPQHF
few	TRBV10-3	TRBJ2-3	CAISESPFRSTTDTQYF
few	TRBV20-1	TRBJ1-6	CSARDLEPGSPLHF
.	TRBV18	TRBJ2-6	CASSGFDSGANVLTF
.	TRBV12-3/TRBV12-4	TRBJ2-1	CASSSIDRGAYNEQFF
once	TRBV14	TRBJ2-1	CASRAEGHNEQFF
.	TRBV6-2/TRBV6-3	TRBJ1-1	CASRKLTGTEAFF
.	TRBV5-1	TRBJ2-7	CASSLGQEQYF
few	TRBV12-3/TRBV12-4	TRBJ2-3	CATRTSGRGDTQYF
many	TRBV7-8	TRBJ1-1	CASRVNTEAFF
.	TRBV6-4	TRBJ2-3	CASSDSSLSTDTQYF
few	TRBV10-1	TRBJ2-7	CASSTQGGPYEQYF
.	TRBV20-1	TRBJ1-2	CSATQGDTSYGYTF
.	TRBV10-3	TRBJ1-3	CAISESARAAGNTIYF
many	TRBV20-1	TRBJ2-3	CSARDWGQGAADTQYF
few	TRBV9	TRBJ2-7	CASSSRTGHEQYF
.	TRBV7-8	TRBJ1-5	CASSLRGQGLLYQPQHF
few	TRBV7-7	TRBJ2-1	CASSLTSGGAHEQFF
.	TRBV28	TRBJ2-3	CATFGGLSTDTQYF
few	TRBV7-9	TRBJ2-3	CASSLTGLRDTDTQYF
once	TRBV12-3/TRBV12-4	TRBJ1-4	CASSPRGRNEKLFF
few	TRBV10-3	TRBJ2-2	CAIRGSAGELFF
.	TRBV27	TRBJ2-1	CASSLLNSYNEQFF
.	TRBV27	TRBJ2-7	CASSLAGGFYYEQYF
.	TRBV20-1	TRBJ2-5	CSVKVVRVETQYF
.	TRBV9	TRBJ2-7	CASSSTAGSAYEQYF
few	TRBV12-3/TRBV12-4	TRBJ2-1	CASSPETSGEQFF
.	TRBV25-1	TRBJ2-1	CASSEPLAGGLNEQFF
.	TRBV5-6	TRBJ2-5	CASSLFDGQGVLFGETQYF
.	TRBV5-1	TRBJ1-6	CASTDYRGIGNSPLHF
.	TRBV12-3/TRBV12-4	TRBJ2-3	CASSLTIDTQYF
.	TRBV12-3/TRBV12-4	TRBJ2-5	CASSFTREETQYF
.	TRBV12-3/TRBV12-4	TRBJ2-3	CASRGGPSTDTQYF
.	TRBV20-1	TRBJ2-3	CSASRASGGRTDTQYF
once	TRBV5-1	TRBJ2-1	CASSSASAVHEQFF
.	TRBV20-1	TRBJ2-1	CSAGRLALRGNEQFF
few	TRBV11-2	TRBJ2-1	CASSQGLALGNEQFF
once	TRBV15	TRBJ1-3	CATSRPGDTGKAIYF
.	TRBV12-3/TRBV12-4	TRBJ2-2	CASSPTGSGELFF
few	TRBV10-3	TRBJ1-1	CAISPSGVGAEAFF
.	TRBV5-6	TRBJ2-7	CASSSKYEQYF
few	TRBV6-1	TRBJ2-3	CASSEAGPRGTDTQYF
.	TRBV5-1	TRBJ2-3	CASSLGPTQYF
few	TRBV11-1	TRBJ2-1	CASSLVGGFLIDYNEQFF
few	TRBV12-3/TRBV12-4	TRBJ2-5	CASSSGTETQYF
few	TRBV9	TRBJ2-3	CASSSPDTQYF